What follows are 2 T cell receptor beta chains derived from one specimen sequenced in a study of blood T cell repertoires in COVID-19. The repertoire was sequenced with immunoSEQ multiplex PCR; TCRdb's copy has only in-frame clones and lacks some. This table holds 200,000 to 250,000 clones, around 86% found once. The specimen was PBMCs or T cells enriched from blood (not recorded which). These receptor sequences come from a woman between 50 and 59 years old with acute COVID-19.

This sequence joins TRBV10-3 and TRBJ2-7; D is ambiguous. Germline CDR1 and CDR2: ENHRY and SYGVKD. CDR3 size: 16 residues. V shed 6 bases and J shed 9 bases, with 27 bases lying between them. CDR3 sequence (DNA): TGTGCCATCAGCCCGGTCCTCGACTCCCAAAGCATCGGGCAGTACTTC. Translation gives CAISPVLDSQSIGQYF.

This chain uses TRBV19 with TRBJ2-1; TRBD1 matches at 8 bases. CDR3 length: 14 amino acids. The germline V gene encodes CDR1 LNHDA and CDR2 SQIVND (reference sequence). V lost 3 bases and J lost 8; bases outside the gene matches: 6. The CDR3 here is CASSIQGALDEQFF. The DNA of the CDR3 is TGTGCCAGTAGTATTCAGGGGGCTCTAGATGAGCAGTTCTTC. The complete variable domain, with remaining parts taken from reference TRBV19 and TRBJ2-1, reads DGGITQSPKYLFRKEGQNVTLSCEQNLNHDAMYWYRQDPGQGLRLIYYSQIVNDFQKGDIAEGYSVSREKKESFPLTVTSAQKNPTAFYLCASSIQGALDEQFFGPGTRLTVL.